This T cell receptor (beta chain) is from a study of chemoradiotherapy in HPV16-positive cancers. General study points: Better recurrence-free survival went with HPV-responsive T-cell expansion in HPV16-positive patients. Functional assays defining HPV-specific T cells used only a couple of HPV16-positive patients.

Notes on this clone: Its antigen is not identified.

V lost 4 bases and J 8 bases, leaving 11 bases between the germline ends. From germline, CDR1 is SNHLY and CDR2 FYNNEI. This CDR3 region has 12 residues. Repertoires were sampled repeatedly during chemoradiotherapy. Some clones are missing from TCRdb's copy, which holds only in-frame ones; the method was immunoSEQ multiplex PCR. Of approximately 3,100 clones in the sample, about four fifths are singletons; the top ten hold less than 3.5%. V usage is TRBV2 and J usage is TRBJ1-2, with D hard to call. This clonotype was obtained from a human donor with HPV-associated anogenital cancer. The sample here was tumor tissue, taken from a patient who underwent chemoradiotherapy. The DNA of the CDR3 is TGTGCCAGCAGTGCGCAGGTTTGGGGCTACACCTTC. Amino acid sequence: CASSAQVWGYTF.